The present entry profiles one TCR beta chain with its context. This record comes from a study of blood T cell repertoires in COVID-19. Germline loops: CDR1 LGHNA, CDR2 YNFKEQ. V lost 3 bases and J 8 bases, leaving 22 bases between the germline ends. This CDR3 spans 16 amino acids. Libraries were prepared by immunoSEQ multiplex PCR; TCRdb keeps only in-frame clonotypes and omits some of them. The table records some 87,000 clones, over 70% of them present only once. The rearrangement joins TRBV4-2 to TRBJ1-2; no firm D call. Sequenced sample: peripheral blood. The source is a man aged 80 or over with active or convalescent COVID-19. CDR3 sequence (DNA): TGTGCCAGCAGCCAGGCTGTCGATTCGGAGGTGAGAGGCTACACCTTC. Its translation: CASSQAVDSEVRGYTF.